One and the same sample provided the 25 T cell receptor beta chains below, sequenced in a study of shared clonotypes between healthy human individuals. Naive CD8 cells were CD45RO-negative, positively selected for CCR7, excluding terminally differentiated effector memory CD45RA+ cells. Sequenced by immunoSEQ multiplex PCR; TCRdb stores in-frame clones only, minus some. Of about 650,000 clones in the sample, around 95% were seen once. Sequencing was done on a sample of naive CD8+ T cells sorted from blood. All receptors derive from a woman aged 25 to 39 in good health.

The chain uses TRBV7-6 and TRBJ2-5; unclear D gene. The V and J ends lost 0 bases and 7 bases respectively, with 12 bases between them. The germline gives CDR1 SGHVS, CDR2 FNYEAQ. The CDR3 spans 14 residues. CDR3 in amino acids: CASSLAMGRATQYF. The CDR3 nucleotides are TGTGCCAGCAGCTTAGCTATGGGTCGCGCGACCCAGTACTTC.

The chain uses TRBV2 and TRBJ2-7, with 10 bases lining up with TRBD2. Trimming at V came to 6 bases and at J to 4 bases, leaving 9 bases not matched to a gene. Germline V CDR1 and CDR2: SNHLY, FYNNEI. The CDR3 length is 15 residues. In nucleotides, the CDR3 is TGTGCCAGCAGCATAGCGGGAGGACCCACGTACGAGCAGTACTTC. This sequence encodes CASSIAGGPTYEQYF.

This rearrangement joins TRBV9 to TRBJ2-7; 9 bases align to TRBD2. Germline-derived CDR1 and CDR2 are SGDLS and YYNGEE. V lost 5 bases, J lost 4 bases, and 13 bases stayed unmatched. The CDR3 is 16 residues long. Here the CDR3 reads CASSPSSGRRRYEQYF. In nucleotides, the CDR3 is TGTGCCAGCAGTCCTTCCAGCGGGAGGAGGAGGTACGAGCAGTACTTC.

This clone was seen a single time. This chain links TRBV18 with TRBJ1-3; TRBD1 aligns across 7 bases. CDR3 size: 15 residues. The germline CDR1 and CDR2 sequences are KGHSH and LQKENI. V was clipped by 2 bases and J by 2 bases; unmatched bases: 3. The CDR3 reads CASSPKGAAGNTIYF. DNA for the CDR3: TGTGCCAGCTCACCAAAGGGGGCGGCTGGAAACACCATATATTTT.

The J gene is TRBJ2-1, the V gene TRBV28, with TRBD2 matching over 8 bases. The V gene's germline CDR1 is MDHEN and CDR2 SYDVKM. V was pared by 5 bases and J by 8 bases, with 11 bases of the junction left unmatched. CDR3 length: 15 amino acids. The CDR3 region is CASSPSAGVGHEQFF. The DNA for the CDR3 is TGTGCCAGCAGTCCCTCAGCGGGAGTGGGACATGAGCAGTTCTTC.

The V call is TRBV10-1, the J call TRBJ2-3; tentatively, D is TRBD2 (6 bases). V was shortened by 2 bases and J by 0 bases, with 9 bases between the two germline ends. Germline V lookup: CDR1 WNHNN, CDR2 SYGVQD (reference sequence). The CDR3 is 15 residues long. In nucleotides, the CDR3 is TGCGCCAGCAGTGAGGTGGGGACTAGCACAGATACGCAGTATTTT. Its protein product is CASSEVGTSTDTQYF.

This sequence joins TRBV9 and TRBJ1-3; unclear D gene. Per germline, CDR1 SGDLS and CDR2 YYNGEE. Trimming pared 0 bases from V and 0 bases from J, leaving 7 bases between. This CDR3 comprises 15 residues. CDR3 sequence: CASSVGSNSGNTIYF. The CDR3 DNA reads as TGTGCCAGCAGCGTAGGCAGCAACTCTGGAAACACCATATATTTT.

The chain is built from TRBV12-5 and TRBJ2-6; possibly TRBD2 for D (5 bases). V lost 2 bases and J 1 base, leaving 18 bases between the germline ends. This CDR3 region has 19 residues. CDR1 is LGHNT, CDR2 FRNRAP, per germline. CDR3 nucleotides: TGTGCTAGTGGTTTGTCCGAGGGCCGTCGAGTATCTGGGGCCAACGTCCTGACTTTC. This sequence encodes CASGLSEGRRVSGANVLTF.

V usage is TRBV5-6 and J usage is TRBJ2-3, with 10 bases aligning to TRBD1. J lost 1 base, V lost 2 bases, and 4 bases had no gene match. The CDR3 sequence is 16 residues long. Germline CDR1 is SGHDT and CDR2 is YYEEEE. CDR3 sequence: CASSFFGQGGTDTQYF. The CDR3, as DNA: TGTGCCAGCAGCTTTTTCGGACAGGGGGGCACAGATACGCAGTATTTT.

The J gene is TRBJ2-7, the V gene TRBV27, with 7 bases aligning to TRBD2. V lost 9 bases, J lost 6 bases, and 8 bases stayed unmatched. Germline V CDR1 and CDR2: MNHEY, SMNVEV (reference sequence). The CDR3 length is 12 residues. The DNA for the CDR3 is TGTGCCAGTCGGGGGGTAGCCTCCGAGCAGTACTTC. It encodes CASRGVASEQYF.

J is TRBJ1-2 and V is TRBV28; no clear D. V lost 1 base, J lost 3 bases, and 9 bases lay in between. The CDR3 has 14 residues. Germline V gene data show CDR1 as MDHEN and CDR2 as SYDVKM. CDR3 nucleotides: TGTGCCAGCAGTTTATTCTTGGGAGACTATGGCTACACCTTC. Protein: CASSLFLGDYGYTF.

The table lists this clone with a count of one. The gene calls are TRBV6-5 and TRBJ1-5, with D perhaps TRBD1 (6 bases). Trimming left V 0 bases short and J 6 bases short, with 9 bases between. Germline loops: CDR1 MNHEY, CDR2 SVGAGI. The CDR3 has 14 residues. As DNA, the CDR3 is TGTGCCAGCAGTTACTCCATCAGGGGTCAGCCCCAGCATTTT. It codes for CASSYSIRGQPQHF.

The rearrangement links TRBV11-2 to TRBJ2-7; D may be TRBD1 (5 bases). This CDR3 is 17 amino acids long. The V gene's germline CDR1 is SGHAT and CDR2 FQNNGV. Trimming stripped 2 bases from V and 7 bases from J, with 24 bases between. The CDR3 DNA follows: TGTGCCAGCAGCTTACGCAGAAGGGGCCCTACCGCCTTTGAGCAGTACTTC. Translation: CASSLRRRGPTAFEQYF.

The J gene is TRBJ1-6, the V gene TRBV28; D uncertain. The germline V and J ends were trimmed by 6 bases and 6 bases, with 15 bases remaining between them. The CDR3 is 15 residues long. Germline CDR1 MDHEN, CDR2 SYDVKM. The CDR3 here is CASSALQIPNSPLHF. As DNA, the CDR3 is TGTGCCAGCAGCGCTCTACAGATCCCTAATTCACCCCTCCACTTT.

This sequence joins TRBV7-6 and TRBJ2-1, with 9 positions matching TRBD1. V shed 1 base, J shed 4 bases, and the junction held 5 bases outside the gene matches. The CDR3 totals 16 residues. The V gene's germline CDR1 is SGHVS and CDR2 FNYEAQ. CDR3 DNA sequence: TGTGCCAGCAGCTTAGGGGGACAGGGTGGGTACAATGAGCAGTTCTTC. This translates into CASSLGGQGGYNEQFF.

The V call is TRBV4-2, the J call TRBJ2-5; 10 bases agree with TRBD2. The J call could be wrong; TRBJ2-7 is a better fit for the DNA end. Germline V CDR1 and CDR2: LGHNA, YNFKEQ. This CDR3 has 16 residues. CDR3: CASSHPSGSTVYEQYF. CDR3 nucleotide sequence: TGTGCCAGCAGCCACCCTAGCGGGAGTACGGTATACGAGCAGTACTTC.

The chain links TRBV15 to TRBJ2-3, with TRBD2 identical over 10 bases. This CDR3 has 20 amino acids. J was trimmed by 5 bases and V by 0 bases; bases with no gene match: 17. The germline CDR1 and CDR2 sequences are LNHNV and YYDKDF (reference sequence). The CDR3: CATSRDHPKGLAGVVDTQYF. The CDR3 DNA reads as TGTGCCACCAGCAGAGATCACCCGAAGGGGCTAGCGGGAGTGGTAGATACGCAGTATTTT.

The chain employs TRBV15 and TRBJ2-7; 8 bases fit TRBD2. Germline-derived CDR1 and CDR2 are LNHNV and YYDKDF (reference sequence). V lost 1 base, J lost 2 bases, and 4 bases stayed unmatched. This CDR3 has 15 amino acids. CDR3 protein: CATSRGAGDTYEQYF. DNA for the CDR3: TGTGCCACCAGCAGAGGAGCGGGAGACACCTACGAGCAGTACTTC.

The chain uses TRBV28 and TRBJ2-1; 7 bases line up with TRBD2. Germline-derived CDR1 and CDR2 are MDHEN and SYDVKM. The CDR3 covers 19 residues. After removal of 3 bases from V and 0 bases from J, the junction contained 14 bases not matched to a gene. Written as DNA, the CDR3 is TGTGCCAGCAGTTTGGTTGGGCTAGCGGAAGGCAGCTCCTACAATGAGCAGTTCTTC. Protein product: CASSLVGLAEGSSYNEQFF.

This chain links TRBV28 with TRBJ2-3; D may be TRBD2 (5 bases). V lost 2 bases to trimming and J lost 2 bases, with 8 bases between them. Germline V gene sequence: CDR1 MDHEN, CDR2 SYDVKM. This CDR3 is 14 amino acids long. CDR3 DNA sequence: TGTGCCAGCAGTTTAACGGAGGACACAGATACGCAGTATTTT. Its protein is CASSLTEDTDTQYF. Full variable domain (missing parts from reference TRBV28 and TRBJ2-3): DVKVTQSSRYLVKRTGEKVFLECVQDMDHENMFWYRQDPGLGLRLIYFSYDVKMKEKGDIPEGYSVSREKKERFSLILESASTNQTSMYLCASSLTEDTDTQYFGPGTRLTVL.

This chain joins TRBV9 and TRBJ1-5; no definite D call. The germline gives CDR1 SGDLS, CDR2 YYNGEE. Trimming shortened V by 1 base and J by 7 bases, and 9 bases separated the two germline ends. The CDR3 is made up of 13 amino acids. The CDR3 protein is CASSVRAGQPQHF. The CDR3 coding sequence is TGTGCCAGCAGCGTAAGGGCAGGACAGCCCCAGCATTTT. Filled out from reference TRBV9 and TRBJ1-5, the complete variable domain reads DSGVTQTPKHLITATGQRVTLRCSPRSGDLSVYWYQQSLDQGLQFLIQYYNGEERAKGNILERFSAQQFPDLHSELNLSSLELGDSALYFCASSVRAGQPQHFGDGTRLSIL.

This clone was seen a single time. V and J are TRBV5-5 and TRBJ2-7, with D possibly TRBD2 on 6 matching bases. The V and J ends lost 2 bases and 1 base respectively, with 7 bases between them. CDR1 and CDR2 (germline): SGHKS, YYEKEE (reference sequence). CDR3 length equals 13 residues. This CDR3 is CASSFGTSYEQYF. In DNA form, the CDR3 reads TGTGCCAGCAGCTTCGGGACTTCCTACGAGCAGTACTTC.

The V gene is TRBV19, the J gene TRBJ1-1, with D possibly matching TRBD1 (5 bases). Germline values: CDR1 LNHDA, CDR2 SQIVND (reference sequence). The V end lost 7 bases, the J end lost 8 bases, and 11 bases lay between the germline ends. The CDR3 consists of 11 residues. The CDR3 nucleotides are TGTGCCAGTATGTGGGGACCCGAAGCTTTCTTT. It yields the protein CASMWGPEAFF. The whole variable domain, filled in from reference TRBV19 and TRBJ1-1, reads DGGITQSPKYLFRKEGQNVTLSCEQNLNHDAMYWYRQDPGQGLRLIYYSQIVNDFQKGDIAEGYSVSREKKESFPLTVTSAQKNPTAFYLCASMWGPEAFFGQGTRLTVV.

V is TRBV7-9 and J is TRBJ1-1, with a tentative D call TRBD1 (6 bases). Germline CDR1 is SEHNR and CDR2 is FQNEAQ (reference sequence). Trimming pared 0 bases from V and 4 bases from J, leaving 12 bases between. The CDR3 has 15 residues. This chain's CDR3 is CASSLAQGKSTEAFF. DNA for the CDR3: TGTGCCAGCAGCTTAGCGCAGGGGAAAAGCACTGAAGCTTTCTTT.

The chain joins TRBV6-6 to TRBJ2-7; weak D call: TRBD1 (5 bases). CDR3 length equals 13 residues. Trimming cost V 6 bases and J 6 bases, with 15 bases left between them. CDR1 MNHNY and CDR2 SVGAGI come from the germline V gene (reference sequence). The CDR3 loop reads CASRSQGIIEQYF. The CDR3 nucleotides read TGTGCCAGCAGGAGCCAGGGAATTATCGAGCAGTACTTC.